The sequence of this T cell receptor (beta chain) was determined in a study of regulatory T cells in long-lasting Graves disease. Study-wide results and caveats: Persistent disease was characterized by preferential usage of TRBV28, TRBJ1-2 and TRBJ2-5. TCR diversity in persistent Graves' patients was below that of newly diagnosed ones. New patients shared fewer public clonotypes (around 980) than persistent patients did (approximately 3,000).

V lost 5 bases to trimming and J lost 5 bases; unmatched junction nucleotides: 10. This CDR3 has 15 amino acids. Germline V gives CDR1 SEHNR, CDR2 FQNEAQ (reference sequence). This clonotype has just a few counts. Antigen specificity is unknown. TCR beta libraries were built with iRepertoire HTBI primers and Arm-PCR of CDR3 regions. From the multiplex PCR reads, TCRdb called clonotypes with MiXCR, one entry per CDR3 protein. This table holds roughly 470,000 distinct CDR3 sequences, less than 25% found once. Described time point: persistent/refractory GD, antithyroid drugs over 5 years with positive TRAb. After RNA was extracted from PBMCs, the TCR library was made from it. In this cohort, patients came from an endocrinology department located in Xi'an, China.

V is TRBV7-9 and J is TRBJ2-5, with 8 positions matching TRBD2. The sample was peripheral blood mononuclear cells (PBMCs), taken when the disease was refractory, from a patient treated with antithyroid drugs. This sequence originates from a female donor with Graves disease. CDR3 sequence (DNA): TGTGCCAGCAGCCCCGCGGGACTAGGAAGTGAGACCCAGTACTTC. It codes for CASSPAGLGSETQYF.